Presented here are 5 T cell receptor beta chains from one specimen sequenced in a study of T cell responses to AZD1222 COVID-19 vaccine. Assay: immunoSEQ multiplex PCR; the TCRdb copy retains only in-frame clones and omits some. The data contain 150,000 to 200,000 clones, approximately 90% of them seen just once; the ten biggest clones take up 1.5% to 2%. Source: peripheral blood, taken 28 days after the second AZD1222 dose. Receptor source: an adult who received the AZD1222 COVID-19 vaccine.

The chain links TRBV4-3 to TRBJ2-7; 7 bases map to TRBD1. With 3 bases clipped from V and 0 bases from J, the junction kept 8 bases outside the gene matches. The CDR3 consists of 16 residues. Germline values: CDR1 LGHNA, CDR2 YSLEER. Here the CDR3 reads CASSHQTGALSYEQYF. CDR3 sequence (DNA): TGCGCCAGCAGCCATCAAACAGGGGCCCTCTCCTACGAGCAGTACTTC.

The rearrangement links TRBV5-1 to TRBJ2-1; a weak D match, TRBD2 (8 bases). This CDR3 is built from 15 residues. V was trimmed by 4 bases and J by 7 bases, leaving 18 bases between them. Per the germline V gene, CDR1 is SGHRS and CDR2 is YFSETQ. The CDR3 sequence: CASSLIAGQSNEQFF. CDR3 coding DNA: TGCGCCAGCAGCCTAATAGCGGGACAGTCTAATGAGCAGTTCTTC.

This clone was seen more than once but under ten times. The CDR3 DNA follows: TGTGCCAGCAGCCCTCAGGGGAATCAGCCCCAGCATTTT. This translates into CASSPQGNQPQHF. V usage is TRBV7-2 and J usage is TRBJ1-5; maybe TRBD1 (6 bases). The CDR3 has 13 amino acids. V was shortened by 5 bases and J by 4 bases, with 9 bases between the two germline ends. Germline lookup yields CDR1 SGHTA and CDR2 FQGNSA.

CDR3 in amino acids: CASTLGAGGPYGYTF. The DNA for the CDR3 is TGTGCCAGCACCCTTGGGGCAGGAGGGCCCTATGGCTACACCTTC. The rearrangement links TRBV5-4 to TRBJ1-2; D may be TRBD1 (5 bases). The germline gives CDR1 SGHNT, CDR2 YYREEE (reference sequence). Trimming took off 6 bases at V and 4 bases at J, with 19 bases between the two ends. This CDR3 has 15 residues.

The chain links TRBV19 to TRBJ1-2; weak D call: TRBD1 (5 bases). The CDR3 is made up of 16 amino acids. Trimming took 5 bases from V and 4 from J, leaving 20 bases between them. The V gene's germline CDR1 is LNHDA and CDR2 SQIVND (reference sequence). CDR3: CASSSTGTAYIYGYTF. For the CDR3, the DNA is TGTGCCAGTAGTTCGACCGGGACGGCTTACATCTATGGCTACACCTTC. Filled out from reference TRBV19 and TRBJ1-2, the complete variable domain reads DGGITQSPKYLFRKEGQNVTLSCEQNLNHDAMYWYRQDPGQGLRLIYYSQIVNDFQKGDIAEGYSVSREKKESFPLTVTSAQKNPTAFYLCASSSTGTAYIYGYTFGSGTRLTVV.